The rows below give T cell receptor beta chains drawn from one sample of a study of human T cells and chemical hapten exposure. Using its own MiXCR run on the RACE reads, TCRdb lists one record per CDR3 protein. This sample has under 200,000 distinct CDR3 sequences; 28% occur once, and the top ten carry roughly 2%. The specimen was whole blood, collected in connection with sensitization to the hapten diphenylcyclopropenone (DPC). Receptors originate from a woman younger than 30 with alopecia areata. Some clones in this sample may be carry-over from other donors' samples. CDR3s include the opening cysteine and the closing phenylalanine or tryptophan. D genes are given only for firm matches. The size field is filled for only some rows; it gives once, few, many or a size class.

>.|TRBJ2-1|TRBV27|.
CASVKYHEQFF
TGTGCCAGCGTAAAGTATCATGAGCAGTTCTTC
>few|TRBJ2-7|TRBV25-1|.
CASSVTGTFGEQYF
TGTGCCAGCAGTGTTACCGGGACATTCGGGGAGCAGTACTTC
>few|TRBJ2-3|TRBV9|.
CASSSTGTLTDTQYF
TGTGCCAGCAGCTCGACCGGGACCCTCACAGATACGCAGTATTTT
>.|TRBJ1-5|TRBV20-1|.
CSASMAIGNQPQHF
TGCAGTGCTAGTATGGCGATAGGAAATCAGCCCCAGCATTTT
>few|TRBJ1-4|TRBV4-1|.
CASTRTVGEGNEKLFF
TGCGCCAGTACCCGTACAGTCGGGGAGGGGAATGAAAAACTGTTTTTT
>.|TRBJ2-7|TRBV6-2/TRBV6-3|.
CASSYGTPRYEQYF
TGTGCCAGCAGTTACGGGACTCCCCGATACGAGCAGTACTTC
>few|TRBJ2-3|TRBV9|TRBD2
CASSVARLAGISTDTQYF
TGTGCCAGCAGCGTAGCTCGGCTAGCGGGGATTAGCACAGATACGCAGTATTTT
>few|TRBJ1-5|TRBV9|.
CASSEGDNSNQPQHF
TGTGCCAGCAGCGAGGGTGATAATAGCAATCAGCCCCAGCATTTT
>few|TRBJ2-7|TRBV7-3|.
CASSSAGDRREQYF
TGTGCCAGCAGCTCGGCGGGGGACAGGCGCGAGCAGTACTTC
>.|TRBJ1-5|TRBV27|.
CASSFWGNQPQHF
TGTGCCAGCAGTTTTTGGGGGAATCAGCCCCAGCATTTT
>few|TRBJ1-1|TRBV2|.
CASTRQDLNTEAFF
TGTGCCAGCACGCGGCAGGACCTCAACACTGAAGCTTTCTTT
>few|TRBJ2-1|TRBV9|.
CASSNSGSKDNEQFF
TGTGCCAGCAGCAATAGTGGTTCAAAGGACAATGAGCAGTTCTTC
>.|TRBJ1-5|TRBV6-2/TRBV6-3|.
CASSLGVNQPQHF
TGTGCCAGCAGTTTGGGGGTAAATCAGCCCCAGCATTTT